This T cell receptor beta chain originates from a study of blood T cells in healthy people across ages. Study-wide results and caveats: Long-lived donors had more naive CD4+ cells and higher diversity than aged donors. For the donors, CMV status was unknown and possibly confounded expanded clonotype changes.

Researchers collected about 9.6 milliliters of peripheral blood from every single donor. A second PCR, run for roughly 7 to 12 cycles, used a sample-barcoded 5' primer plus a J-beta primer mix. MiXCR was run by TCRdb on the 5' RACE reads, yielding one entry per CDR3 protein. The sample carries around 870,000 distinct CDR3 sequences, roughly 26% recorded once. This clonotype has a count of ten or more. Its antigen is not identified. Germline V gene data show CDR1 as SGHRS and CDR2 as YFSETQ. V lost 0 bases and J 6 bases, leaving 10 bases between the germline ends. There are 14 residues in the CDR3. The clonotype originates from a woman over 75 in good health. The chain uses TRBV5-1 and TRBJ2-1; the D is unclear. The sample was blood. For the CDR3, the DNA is TGCGCCAGCAGCTTGGTCGACCCTAGCAATGAGCAGTTCTTC. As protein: CASSLVDPSNEQFF.